This T cell receptor (beta chain) was identified in a study of CD8+ T cells in alopecia areata. Study-wide background: Treated patients swallowed 5 to 10 mg of oral tofacitinib twice daily.

Treatment noted: oral pan-JAK inhibitor, 5-10 mg twice daily. Collection of lesional scalp punch biopsies and peripheral blood was performed in alopecia areata patients. The CDR3 covers 14 residues. Trimming shortened V by 4 bases and J by 7 bases, and 14 bases separated the two germline ends. CDR1 and CDR2 (germline): SGDLS, YYNGEE. RNA extraction was followed by reverse transcription into cDNA, which acted as the sequencing template. Clones were read by immunoSEQ multiplex PCR, and TCRdb kept only the in-frame ones, dropping some. The sample holds more than 90,000 clones, less than 75% seen once. To note about this clone: Its antigen is undetermined.

Study-wide results and limits: Mice showed clearer TCR sharing than patients did, a gap that was possibly HLA-related.

This specimen was CD8+ T cells sorted from blood, taken at week 4, from a patient treated with tofacitinib. This rearrangement joins TRBV9 to TRBJ2-2; the D gene is possibly TRBD2 (6 bases). The clonotype was recovered from a human donor with alopecia areata. The CDR3 sequence: CASSSWGEGGELFF. CDR3 in DNA: TGTGCCAGCAGCTCCTGGGGGGAAGGCGGGGAGCTGTTTTTT. The variable domain in full, with the rest retrieved from reference TRBV9 and TRBJ2-2, is DSGVTQTPKHLITATGQRVTLRCSPRSGDLSVYWYQQSLDQGLQFLIQYYNGEERAKGNILERFSAQQFPDLHSELNLSSLELGDSALYFCASSSWGEGGELFFGEGSRLTVL.